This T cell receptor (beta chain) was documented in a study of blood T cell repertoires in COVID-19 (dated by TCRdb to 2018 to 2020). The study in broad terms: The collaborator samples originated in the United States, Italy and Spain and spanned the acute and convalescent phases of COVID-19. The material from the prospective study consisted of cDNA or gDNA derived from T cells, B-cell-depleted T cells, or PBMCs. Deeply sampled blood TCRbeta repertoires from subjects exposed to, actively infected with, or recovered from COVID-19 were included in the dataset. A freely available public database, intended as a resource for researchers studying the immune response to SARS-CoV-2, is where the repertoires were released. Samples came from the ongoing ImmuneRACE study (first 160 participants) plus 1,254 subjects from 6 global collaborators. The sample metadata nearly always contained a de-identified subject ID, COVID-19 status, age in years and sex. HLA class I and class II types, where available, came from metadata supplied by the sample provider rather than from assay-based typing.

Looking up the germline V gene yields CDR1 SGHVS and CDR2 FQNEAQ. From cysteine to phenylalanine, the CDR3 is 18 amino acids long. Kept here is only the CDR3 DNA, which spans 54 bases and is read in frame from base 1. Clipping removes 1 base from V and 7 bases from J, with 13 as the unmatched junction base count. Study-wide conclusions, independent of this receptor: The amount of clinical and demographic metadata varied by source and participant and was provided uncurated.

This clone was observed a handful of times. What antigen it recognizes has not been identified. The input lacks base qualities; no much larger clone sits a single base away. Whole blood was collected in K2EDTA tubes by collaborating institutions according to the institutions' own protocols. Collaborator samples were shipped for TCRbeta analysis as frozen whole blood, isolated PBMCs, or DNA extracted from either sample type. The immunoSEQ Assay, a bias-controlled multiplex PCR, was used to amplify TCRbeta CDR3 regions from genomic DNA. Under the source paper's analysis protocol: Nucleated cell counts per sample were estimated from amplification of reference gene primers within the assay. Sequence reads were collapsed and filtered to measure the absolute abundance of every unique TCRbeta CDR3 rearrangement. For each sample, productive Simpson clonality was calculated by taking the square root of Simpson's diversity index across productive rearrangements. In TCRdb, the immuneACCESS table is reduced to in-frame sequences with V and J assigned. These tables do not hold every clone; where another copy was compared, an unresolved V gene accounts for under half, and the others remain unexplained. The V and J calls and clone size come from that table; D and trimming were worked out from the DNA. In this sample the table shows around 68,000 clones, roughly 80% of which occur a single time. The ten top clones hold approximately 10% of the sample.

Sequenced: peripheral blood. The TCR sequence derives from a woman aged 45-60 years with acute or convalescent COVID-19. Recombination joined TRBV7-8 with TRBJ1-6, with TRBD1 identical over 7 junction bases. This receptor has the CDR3 CASSLDPQGSAANSPLHF. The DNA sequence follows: TGTGCCAGCAGCTTAGACCCACAGGGGTCCGCGGCCAATTCACCCCTCCACTTT.